This T cell receptor beta chain was profiled in a study of read filtering for tumor transcriptome and immune sequencing. As regards this clonotype: A junction end diverges from the germline sequence, so it may reflect a read error.

The library was built from roughly 400 ng RNA with molecular barcoded adaptors for alpha/delta and beta/gamma chains. TCRdb reprocessed the reads via MiXCR and lists one record per CDR3 protein. This sample carries tens of thousands of distinct CDR3 sequences, 20% to 25% of them seen once, and the ten largest clones take 15% to 20%. This TCR came from a donor at least 40 years old with multiple myeloma. Sequenced material: a population of CD138-negative cells sorted from bone marrow.

The CDR3 DNA reads as TGCGCAAGCAGCCAAGATCCACCGGGCAGCACAGATACGCAGTATTTT. It yields the protein CASSQDPPGSTDTQYF. The chain recombines TRBV4-1 with TRBJ2-3; D is unresolved. CDR3 length: 16 residues. Germline V gives CDR1 MGHRA, CDR2 YSYEKL.